This T cell receptor (beta chain) appears in the sequencing data of a study of vaccination and CD4 T cells after COVID-19. With 1 base removed from V and 0 bases from J, the gap between germline ends came to 10 bases. CDR3 length: 15 amino acids. Germline CDR1 is LNHDA and CDR2 is SQIVND (reference sequence). A note on this clonotype: Its target is not known.

CD4+ T cells that had been cultured provided DNA sequenced with the Oncomine TCR Beta short-read assay. TCRdb recomputed calls from the PCR reads with MiXCR, one row per CDR3 protein. The sample shows some 17,000 distinct CDR3 sequences, 45% to 65% of them seen only once. This sample's treatment: roughly 11-day PBMC culture with coronavirus spike peptide pools or control peptides (ViraFEST assay). Sequencing used CD4+ T cells from blood, cultured in vitro. The rearrangement joins TRBV19 to TRBJ2-7; the D is unclear. The TCR comes from a human donor who had recovered from COVID-19. CDR3 residues: CASSIGADASYEQYF. CDR3 nucleotides: TGTGCCAGTAGTATAGGGGCGGACGCCTCCTACGAGCAGTACTTC.